What follows are 14 T cell receptor beta chains derived from one specimen sequenced in a study of OX40 agonist ivuxolimab in advanced cancers. The table came from immunoSEQ multiplex PCR; TCRdb's copy has only in-frame clones and leaves some out. The table records 60,000 to 75,000 clones, approximately 80% of them present only once. The sequencing here drew on CD4+ or CD8+ T cells sorted from blood, taken in a trial of the OX40 agonist ivuxolimab. The receptors were gathered from an adult with an advanced solid tumor such as melanoma, head and neck, liver or kidney cancer.

The chain has TRBV5-5 and TRBJ1-4, with D perhaps TRBD1 (5 bases). The length of the CDR3 is 17 residues. The ends were cut back, 0 bases at V and 0 bases at J, with 12 bases in the middle. Germline V CDR1 and CDR2: SGHKS, YYEKEE (reference sequence). CDR3 in DNA: TGTGCCAGCAGCTTGGGACCTGGGGGATCAACTAATGAAAAACTGTTTTTT. Its protein is CASSLGPGGSTNEKLFF. The full variable domain, rest sourced from reference TRBV5-5 and TRBJ1-4, is DAGVTQSPTHLIKTRGQQVTLRCSPISGHKSVSWYQQVLGQGPQFIFQYYEKEERGRGNFPDRFSARQFPNYSSELNVNALLLGDSALYLCASSLGPGGSTNEKLFFGSGTQLSVL.

Here the CDR3 reads CAWSVGLTNTGELFF. The CDR3 coding sequence is TGTGCCTGGAGTGTAGGGCTTACTAACACCGGGGAGCTGTTTTTT. This sequence joins TRBV30 and TRBJ2-2; D unresolved. Trimming stripped 0 bases from V and 2 bases from J, with 10 bases between. The germline V gene has CDR1 GTSNPN and CDR2 SVGIG (reference sequence). CDR3 length: 15 amino acids.

This CDR3 reads CSVIRLDTSTDTQYF. Written as DNA, the CDR3 is TGCAGCGTAATACGACTAGACACTAGCACAGATACGCAGTATTTT. The chain joins TRBV29-1 to TRBJ2-3; the D gene is possibly TRBD2 (6 bases). Germline lookup yields CDR1 SQVTM and CDR2 ANQGSEA. This CDR3 contains 15 residues. V was clipped by 6 bases and J by 0 bases, with 16 bases between them.

V is TRBV15 and J is TRBJ1-1; possibly TRBD1 for D (6 bases). Deletions cut 4 bases from V and 1 base from J, with 13 bases between. The CDR3 sequence is 15 residues long. Germline CDR1 and CDR2: LNHNV and YYDKDF (reference sequence). CDR3 sequence: CATSTLTGRNTEAFF. The CDR3 coding sequence is TGTGCCACCAGCACCCTCACAGGGCGGAACACTGAAGCTTTCTTT.

The chain uses TRBV7-9 and TRBJ2-7; either TRBD1 or TRBD2 may fit D (5 bases each). CDR3 size: 15 residues. Trimming took off 5 bases at V and 0 bases at J, with 14 bases between the two ends. Germline V gene sequence: CDR1 SEHNR, CDR2 FQNEAQ (reference sequence). The CDR3 coding sequence is TGTGCCAGCAGCCATTCCGGGACCCTCTCCTACGAGCAGTACTTC. Translating gives CASSHSGTLSYEQYF.

J is TRBJ2-1 and V is TRBV6-6; 9 bases match TRBD1. V was clipped by 8 bases and J by 6 bases; unmatched bases: 11. Germline CDR1 reads MNHNY; CDR2 reads SVGAGI (reference sequence). There are 15 residues in the CDR3. CDR3: CASVSLQGAGNEQFF. The CDR3 DNA is TGTGCCAGCGTCAGCCTACAGGGGGCAGGCAATGAGCAGTTCTTC.

The CDR3 bases are TGTGCCAGCAAGGGGGGGGGTGCTGACTATGGCTACACCTTC. Translating gives CASKGGGADYGYTF. This rearrangement joins TRBV28 to TRBJ1-2, with D perhaps matching TRBD1 (6 bases). Trimming took off 7 bases at V and 3 bases at J, with 15 bases between the two ends. From germline, CDR1 is MDHEN and CDR2 SYDVKM. The CDR3 is 14 amino acids.

The rearrangement uses TRBV27 and TRBJ2-3; 9 bases fit TRBD1. Losses at the gene ends were 6 bases for V and 0 bases for J; bases not matched to a gene: 1. The CDR3 has 14 amino acids. Per germline, CDR1 MNHEY and CDR2 SMNVEV (reference sequence). The chain's CDR3 is CASRTGGSTDTQYF. The CDR3 coding sequence is TGTGCCAGCAGGACAGGGGGGAGCACAGATACGCAGTATTTT.

This clone was found many times. The V and J genes are TRBV19 and TRBJ2-5; TRBD2 matches 11 bases. Unmatched junction bases numbered 5, after V lost 3 bases and J lost 5 bases. Germline V CDR1 and CDR2: LNHDA, SQIVND (reference sequence). The CDR3 runs to 15 residues. The CDR3 DNA sequence: TGTGCCAGTAGTATCCCTAGCGGGGGGACGGAGACCCAGTACTTC. The encoded protein is CASSIPSGGTETQYF.

J is TRBJ1-2 and V is TRBV18; D gene ambiguous. The CDR3 length is 15 residues. V was cut by 0 bases and J by 1 base, with 9 bases left in between. The germline CDR1 and CDR2 sequences are KGHSH and LQKENI. The CDR3 spells CASSPPLVLNYGYTF. DNA for the CDR3: TGTGCCAGCTCACCACCGCTAGTTCTTAACTATGGCTACACCTTC.

V and J are TRBV11-3 and TRBJ2-3; D is unresolved. V was clipped by 1 base and J by 0 bases, with 2 bases between them. CDR1 SGHNT and CDR2 YENEEA come from the germline V gene. This CDR3 has 13 amino acids. This CDR3 reads CASSLGSTDTQYF. As DNA, the CDR3 is TGTGCCAGCAGCTTAGGAAGCACAGATACGCAGTATTTT.

This clone has more than one count but fewer than ten. The CDR3 DNA reads as TGTGCCAGCAGCCCTAAGGGGGCCGGGCGAGCTTTCTTT. Translation: CASSPKGAGRAFF. J is TRBJ1-1 and V is TRBV7-9; 7 positions match TRBD1. V lost 5 bases to trimming and J lost 10 bases; unmatched junction nucleotides: 10. Germline V gives CDR1 SEHNR, CDR2 FQNEAQ (reference sequence). The CDR3 is made up of 13 amino acids.

The chain joins TRBV6-1 to TRBJ2-3; 9 bases agree with TRBD2. The CDR3 has 15 amino acids. V was pared by 7 bases and J by 3 bases, with 8 bases of the junction left unmatched. Germline V lookup: CDR1 MNHNS, CDR2 SASEGT. The CDR3 protein is CASTLSGGPTDTQYF. For the CDR3, the DNA is TGTGCCAGCACCCTTAGCGGGGGACCGACAGATACGCAGTATTTT.

The chain carries TRBV5-1 and TRBJ2-3, with 8 bases that match TRBD1. V shed 4 bases and J 2 bases; nucleotides not matched to a gene: 12. CDR1 is SGHRS and CDR2 is YFSETQ in the germline V gene. The CDR3 has 17 residues. The CDR3 sequence is CASSLARQGPSTDTQYF. CDR3 nucleotide sequence: TGCGCCAGCAGCCTAGCCCGACAGGGGCCTTCCACAGATACGCAGTATTTT.